This T cell receptor (beta chain) was identified during a study of chronic HIV infection and antiretroviral therapy. A single record per CDR3 protein comes from TCRdb applying MiXCR to the 5' RACE reads. The sample records around 31,000 distinct CDR3 sequences, under 9.5% being singletons. The sample holds many counts of this clonotype. The CDR3 contains 15 residues. With 2 bases removed from V and 0 bases from J, the gap between germline ends came to 11 bases. Germline V lookup: CDR1 LGHDT, CDR2 YNNKEL (reference sequence). This chain links TRBV3-1 with TRBJ2-7; maybe TRBD2 (5 bases). This clonotype was sampled from an adult who had HIV and had not received antiretroviral therapy, or was an uninfected healthy control (not recorded which). Sequencing was carried out using peripheral blood. The DNA for the CDR3 is TGTGCCAGCAGCCAACGGGATTTGAGCTCCTACGAGCAGTACTTC. This encodes CASSQRDLSSYEQYF.